One sample yielded the 9 T cell receptor beta chains listed below, sequenced in a study of T-cell memory formation after mild COVID-19. One entry per CDR3 protein results from TCRdb running MiXCR on the 5' RACE reads. The sample lists about 610,000 distinct CDR3 sequences, around a sixth occurring once. Sequences were obtained from PBMCs or a T cell subset sorted from them (not recorded which). The origin of the receptors is an adult woman who had mild COVID-19 (a few samples of this study predate the infection). Cell type and time point are not known.

This chain connects TRBV30 to TRBJ2-7, with TRBD2 matching 7 bases. Germline CDR1 and CDR2: GTSNPN and SVGIG (reference sequence). The CDR3 sequence is 16 residues long. The V segment lost 4 bases and the J segment 7 bases; nucleotides outside the gene matches: 19. The CDR3 coding sequence is TGTGCCTGGAAGAGGGTTACAGGAGGACCCGGGGGGGAGCAGTACTTC. It translates to CAWKRVTGGPGGEQYF. Combining the CDR3 with reference TRBV30 and TRBJ2-7 gives the whole variable domain SQTIHQWPATLVQPVGSPLSLECTVEGTSNPNLYWYRQAAGRGLQLLFYSVGIGQISSEVPQNLSASRPQDRQFILSSKKLLLSDSGFYLCAWKRVTGGPGGEQYFGPGTRLTVT.

The J gene is TRBJ2-4, the V gene TRBV19; 7 positions agree with TRBD2. Germline loops: CDR1 LNHDA, CDR2 SQIVND (reference sequence). V lost 5 bases, J lost 1 base, and 8 bases stayed unmatched. The CDR3 spans 16 residues. This chain's CDR3 is CASSPDGGSAKNIQYF. The CDR3 nucleotides read TGTGCCAGTAGTCCAGACGGGGGGTCGGCCAAAAACATTCAGTACTTC.

The chain joins TRBV28 to TRBJ2-7, with 7 bases aligning to TRBD1. Germline CDR1 reads MDHEN; CDR2 reads SYDVKM. Unmatched junction bases numbered 15, after V lost 5 bases and J lost 2 bases. The CDR3 extends over 17 amino acids. The CDR3 region has the DNA TGTGCCAGCAGTCCGTCAGGGGGACCTTTTAGTGCCTACGAGCAGTACTTC. Its translation: CASSPSGGPFSAYEQYF.

In DNA form, the CDR3 reads TGTGCCAGCAGCTTTGAAGCAGAGCAGTTCTTC. Residues: CASSFEAEQFF. The genes are TRBV11-2 and TRBJ2-1; D unclear. This CDR3 spans 11 amino acids. V was shortened by 3 bases and J by 10 bases, with 7 bases between the two germline ends. The germline CDR1 and CDR2 sequences are SGHAT and FQNNGV.

This clonotype was found a few times. CDR3 in DNA: TGTGCCAGCAGTTCACAGGGTTTTGAAAAACTGTTTTTT. It translates to CASSSQGFEKLFF. This chain joins TRBV28 and TRBJ1-4; possible D gene TRBD1, 6 bases. CDR3 length: 13 amino acids. V was trimmed by 4 bases and J by 7 bases, leaving 10 bases between them. Germline V lookup: CDR1 MDHEN, CDR2 SYDVKM.

The genes are TRBV7-9 and TRBJ1-1, with D uncertain. Germline assignment: CDR1 SEHNR and CDR2 FQNEAQ (reference sequence). The CDR3 has 13 amino acids. The V gene lost 5 bases and the J gene lost 1 base, with 8 bases spanning the gap. The CDR3 spells CASSQLTNTEAFF. Written as DNA, the CDR3 is TGTGCCAGCAGCCAGCTCACGAACACTGAAGCTTTCTTT.

This clonotype was seen more than once but under ten times. The V gene is TRBV4-1, the J gene TRBJ1-1; 7 positions agree with TRBD1. Germline V gives CDR1 MGHRA, CDR2 YSYEKL. This CDR3 has 16 residues. J gave up 10 bases and V 0 bases, and 14 bases lay outside the gene matches. The CDR3 sequence is CASSQDRGTAAGGAFF. For the CDR3, the DNA is TGCGCCAGCAGCCAAGATCGGGGGACAGCCGCCGGGGGAGCTTTCTTT.

V is TRBV30 and J is TRBJ2-5, with TRBD2 matching over 10 bases. Germline V CDR1 and CDR2: GTSNPN, SVGIG (reference sequence). There are 13 residues in the CDR3. CDR3 sequence (DNA): TGTGCTTGGGGAGCGGGAGGGCCGAAGACCCAGTACTTC. Its translation: CAWGAGGPKTQYF.

The rearrangement joins TRBV7-2 to TRBJ2-3; 16 bases fit TRBD2. Per the germline V gene, CDR1 is SGHTA and CDR2 is FQGNSA. The trim removed 5 bases at V and 0 bases at J, leaving 5 bases unmatched. The CDR3 totals 18 residues. The CDR3 DNA is TGTGCCAGCAGCATGGGACTAGCGGGGGGGTCTAGCACAGATACGCAGTATTTT. The encoded protein is CASSMGLAGGSSTDTQYF.